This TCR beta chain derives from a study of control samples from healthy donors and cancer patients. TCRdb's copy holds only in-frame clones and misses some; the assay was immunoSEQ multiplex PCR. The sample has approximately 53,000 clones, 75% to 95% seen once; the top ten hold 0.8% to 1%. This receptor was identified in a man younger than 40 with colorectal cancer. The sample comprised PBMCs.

The CDR3 protein is CASSQYGGYTGELFF. CDR3 sequence (DNA): TGTGCCAGCAGCCAATACGGGGGGTACACCGGGGAGCTGTTTTTT. The chain combines TRBV14 with TRBJ2-2, with TRBD2 identical over 7 bases. Germline V gene data show CDR1 as SGHDN and CDR2 as FVKESK. V shed 2 bases and J 3 bases; nucleotides not matched to a gene: 3. This CDR3 region has 15 residues. Full variable domain (outside the CDR3, taken from reference TRBV14 and TRBJ2-2): EAGVTQFPSHSVIEKGQTVTLRCDPISGHDNLYWYRRVMGKEIKFLLHFVKESKQDESGMPNNRFLAERTGGTYSTLKVQPAELEDSGVYFCASSQYGGYTGELFFGEGSRLTVL.